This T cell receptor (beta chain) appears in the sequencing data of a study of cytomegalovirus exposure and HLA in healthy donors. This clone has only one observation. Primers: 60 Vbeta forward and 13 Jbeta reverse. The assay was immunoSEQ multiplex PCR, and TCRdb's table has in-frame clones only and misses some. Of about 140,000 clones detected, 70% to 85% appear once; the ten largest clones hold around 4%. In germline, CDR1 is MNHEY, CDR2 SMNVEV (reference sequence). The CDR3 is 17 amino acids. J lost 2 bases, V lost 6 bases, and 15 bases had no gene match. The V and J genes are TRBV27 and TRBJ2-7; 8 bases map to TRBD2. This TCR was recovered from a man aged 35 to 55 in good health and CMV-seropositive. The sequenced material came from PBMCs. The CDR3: CASRNLAGHPGTYEQYF. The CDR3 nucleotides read TGTGCCAGCAGGAACTTAGCGGGACACCCAGGGACCTACGAGCAGTACTTC.